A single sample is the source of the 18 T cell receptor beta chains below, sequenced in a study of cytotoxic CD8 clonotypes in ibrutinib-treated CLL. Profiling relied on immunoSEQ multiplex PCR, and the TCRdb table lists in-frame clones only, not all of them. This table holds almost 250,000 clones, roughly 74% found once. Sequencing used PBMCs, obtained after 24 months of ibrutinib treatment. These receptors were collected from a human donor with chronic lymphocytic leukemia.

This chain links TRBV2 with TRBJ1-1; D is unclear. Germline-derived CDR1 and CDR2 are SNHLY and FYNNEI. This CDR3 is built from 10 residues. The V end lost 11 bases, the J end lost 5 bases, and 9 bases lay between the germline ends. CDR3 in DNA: TGTGCCTGCTTTTGGACTGAAGCTTTCTTT. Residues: CACFWTEAFF. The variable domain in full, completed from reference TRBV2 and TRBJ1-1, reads EPEVTQTPSHQVTQMGQEVILRCVPISNHLYFYWYRQILGQKVEFLVSFYNNEISEKSEIFDDQFSVERPDGSNFTLKIRSTKLEDSAMYFCACFWTEAFFGQGTRLTVV.

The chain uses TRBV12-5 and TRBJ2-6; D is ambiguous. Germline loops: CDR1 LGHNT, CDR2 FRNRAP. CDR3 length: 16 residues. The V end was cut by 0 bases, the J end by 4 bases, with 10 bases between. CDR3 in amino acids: CASGLVLASGANVLTF. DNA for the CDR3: TGTGCTAGTGGTTTGGTACTTGCCTCCGGGGCCAACGTCCTGACTTTC.

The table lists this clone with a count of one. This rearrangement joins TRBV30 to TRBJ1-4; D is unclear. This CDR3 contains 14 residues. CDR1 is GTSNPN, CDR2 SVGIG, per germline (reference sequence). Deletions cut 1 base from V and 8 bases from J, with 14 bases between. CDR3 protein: CAWSARTRVEKLFF. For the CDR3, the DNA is TGTGCCTGGAGTGCCCGCACGAGGGTGGAAAAACTGTTTTTT.

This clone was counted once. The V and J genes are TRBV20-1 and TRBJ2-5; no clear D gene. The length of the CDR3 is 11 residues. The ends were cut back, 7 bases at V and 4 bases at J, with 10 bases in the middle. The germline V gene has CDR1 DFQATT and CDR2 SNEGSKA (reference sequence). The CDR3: CSVSGVETQYF. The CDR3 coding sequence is TGCAGTGTATCTGGCGTAGAGACCCAGTACTTC.

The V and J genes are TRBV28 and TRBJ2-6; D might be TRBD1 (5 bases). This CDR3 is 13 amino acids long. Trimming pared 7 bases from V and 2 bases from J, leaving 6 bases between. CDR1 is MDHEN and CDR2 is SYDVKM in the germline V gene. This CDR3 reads CASIQAGANVLTF. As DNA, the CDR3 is TGTGCCAGCATACAGGCTGGGGCCAACGTCCTGACTTTC.

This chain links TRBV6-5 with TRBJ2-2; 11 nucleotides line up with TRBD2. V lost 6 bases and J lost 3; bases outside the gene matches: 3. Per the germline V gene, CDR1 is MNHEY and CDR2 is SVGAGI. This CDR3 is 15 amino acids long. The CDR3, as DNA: TGTGCCAGCAGGAGACTAGCGGGGTACACCGGGGAGCTGTTTTTT. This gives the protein CASRRLAGYTGELFF.

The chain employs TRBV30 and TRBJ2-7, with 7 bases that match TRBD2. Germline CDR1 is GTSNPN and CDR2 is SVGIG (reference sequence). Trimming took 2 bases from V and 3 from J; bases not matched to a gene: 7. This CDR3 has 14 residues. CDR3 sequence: CAWSTAGRYYEQYF. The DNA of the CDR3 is TGTGCCTGGAGTACAGCGGGGAGGTACTACGAGCAGTACTTC.

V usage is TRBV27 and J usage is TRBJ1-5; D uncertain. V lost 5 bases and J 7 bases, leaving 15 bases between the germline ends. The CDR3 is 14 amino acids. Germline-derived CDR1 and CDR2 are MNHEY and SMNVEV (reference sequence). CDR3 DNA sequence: TGTGCCAGCAGTCTGGGTCCTGGGAGCCAGCCCCAGCATTTT. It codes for CASSLGPGSQPQHF.

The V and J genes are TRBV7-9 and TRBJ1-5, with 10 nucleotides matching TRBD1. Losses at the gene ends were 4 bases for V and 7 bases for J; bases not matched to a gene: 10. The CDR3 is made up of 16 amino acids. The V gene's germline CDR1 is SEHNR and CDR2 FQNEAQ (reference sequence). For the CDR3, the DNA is TGTGCCAGCAGCTCTATCGGACAGGGGGTAGGGCAGCCCCAGCATTTT. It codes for CASSSIGQGVGQPQHF.

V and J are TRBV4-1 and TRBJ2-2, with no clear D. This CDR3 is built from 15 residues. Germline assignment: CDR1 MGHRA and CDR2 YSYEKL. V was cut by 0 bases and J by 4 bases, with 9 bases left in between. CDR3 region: CASSQDQVSTGELFF. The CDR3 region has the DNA TGCGCCAGCAGCCAAGATCAGGTTAGCACCGGGGAGCTGTTTTTT.

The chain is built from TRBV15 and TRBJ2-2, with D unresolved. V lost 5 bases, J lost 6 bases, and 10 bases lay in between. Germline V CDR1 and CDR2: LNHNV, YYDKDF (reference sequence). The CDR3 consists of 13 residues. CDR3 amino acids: CATSAIISGELFF. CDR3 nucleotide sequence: TGTGCCACCAGCGCCATAATATCCGGGGAGCTGTTTTTT. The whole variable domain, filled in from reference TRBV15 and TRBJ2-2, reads DAMVIQNPRYQVTQFGKPVTLSCSQTLNHNVMYWYQQKSSQAPKLLFHYYDKDFNNEADTPDNFQSRRPNTSFCFLDIRSPGLGDTAMYLCATSAIISGELFFGEGSRLTVL.

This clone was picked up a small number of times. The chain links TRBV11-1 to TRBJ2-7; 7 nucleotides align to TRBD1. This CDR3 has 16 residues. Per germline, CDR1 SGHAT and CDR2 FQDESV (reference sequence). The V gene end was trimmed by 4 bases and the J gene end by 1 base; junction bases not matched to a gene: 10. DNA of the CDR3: TGTGCCAGCAGCTCTCGACAGGGCAAAAATTCCTACGAGCAGTACTTC. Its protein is CASSSRQGKNSYEQYF.

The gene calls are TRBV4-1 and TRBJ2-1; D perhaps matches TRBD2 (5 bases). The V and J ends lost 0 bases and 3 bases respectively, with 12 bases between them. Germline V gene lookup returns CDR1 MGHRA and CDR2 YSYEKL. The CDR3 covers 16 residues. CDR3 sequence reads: CASSQDGEQFYNEQFF. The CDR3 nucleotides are TGCGCCAGCAGCCAAGATGGGGAGCAGTTCTACAATGAGCAGTTCTTC.

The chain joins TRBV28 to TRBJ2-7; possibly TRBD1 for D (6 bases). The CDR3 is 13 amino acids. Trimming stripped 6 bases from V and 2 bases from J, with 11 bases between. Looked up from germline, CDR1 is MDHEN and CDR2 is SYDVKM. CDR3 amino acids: CASRLGQTYEQYF. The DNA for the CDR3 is TGTGCCAGCAGGCTAGGACAGACCTACGAGCAGTACTTC.

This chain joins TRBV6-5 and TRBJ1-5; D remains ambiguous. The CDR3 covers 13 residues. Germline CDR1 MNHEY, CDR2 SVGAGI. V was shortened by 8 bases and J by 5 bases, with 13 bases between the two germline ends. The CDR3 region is CASQKGMDQPQHF. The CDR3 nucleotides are TGTGCCAGCCAAAAGGGAATGGATCAGCCCCAGCATTTT.

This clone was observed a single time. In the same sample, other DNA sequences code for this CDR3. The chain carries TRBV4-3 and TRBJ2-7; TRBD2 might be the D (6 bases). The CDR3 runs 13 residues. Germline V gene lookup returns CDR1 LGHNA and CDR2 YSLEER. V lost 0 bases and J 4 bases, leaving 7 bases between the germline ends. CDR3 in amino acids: CASSQEEGYEQYF. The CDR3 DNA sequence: TGCGCCAGCAGCCAAGAGGAGGGTTACGAGCAGTACTTC.

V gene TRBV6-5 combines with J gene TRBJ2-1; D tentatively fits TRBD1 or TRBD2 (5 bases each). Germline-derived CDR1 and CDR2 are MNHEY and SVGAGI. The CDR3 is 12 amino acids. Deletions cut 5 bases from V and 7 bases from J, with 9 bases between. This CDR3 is CASSQEGNEQFF. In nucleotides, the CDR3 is TGTGCCAGCAGTCAAGAGGGGAATGAGCAGTTCTTC.

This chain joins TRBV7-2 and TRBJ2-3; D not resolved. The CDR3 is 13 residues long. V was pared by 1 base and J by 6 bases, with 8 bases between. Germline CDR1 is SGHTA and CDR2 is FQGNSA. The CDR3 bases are TGTGCCAGCAGCTTAGAGCAGGCCGATACGCAGTATTTT. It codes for CASSLEQADTQYF.